The 8 T cell receptor beta chains below come from one sample, sequenced in a study of cytomegalovirus exposure and HLA in healthy donors (TCRdb year 2017). Libraries came from the immunoSEQ multiplex PCR assay. The multiplex PCR relied on a mix of 60 forward primers for TCR Vbeta segments and 13 reverse primers for TCR Jbeta segments. This immuneACCESS table, as held by TCRdb, lists in-frame sequences with V and J called but not all clones. Of the missing ones, under half trace to an unresolved V gene in checked studies; the others have no known cause. This sample is represented by about 130,000 clones; around three quarters of them were singletons. The ten largest account for 4.2% of the sample. Sequenced sample: PBMCs. Receptors originate from a male donor in good health and CMV-seropositive.

This clone was observed a single time. The J gene is TRBJ1-1, the V gene TRBV28; maybe TRBD1 (5 bases). Germline CDR1 is MDHEN and CDR2 is SYDVKM. The CDR3 is 14 amino acids. V lost 7 bases and J 1 base, leaving 13 bases between the germline ends. Here the CDR3 reads CASIRDSWNTEAFF. CDR3 DNA: TGTGCCAGCATCCGGGACTCTTGGAACACTGAAGCTTTCTTT.

The chain couples TRBV27 to TRBJ2-3; D not resolved. Germline V lookup: CDR1 MNHEY, CDR2 SMNVEV (reference sequence). This CDR3 spans 16 amino acids. Trimming shortened V by 8 bases and J by 1 base, and 19 bases separated the two germline ends. CDR3 region: CASSLRGGYGTDTQYF. The CDR3 DNA is TGTGCCAGCTCCCTCCGCGGCGGCTATGGCACAGATACGCAGTATTTT.

The CDR3 region is CASRSQGTGYEQYF. The CDR3 DNA reads as TGTGCCAGCAGGTCCCAGGGGACAGGGTACGAGCAGTACTTC. The chain carries TRBV2 and TRBJ2-7; TRBD1 matches at 9 bases. This CDR3 has 14 residues. Trimming took 6 bases from V and 4 from J; bases not matched to a gene: 7. Germline V CDR1 and CDR2: SNHLY, FYNNEI. Full variable domain (missing parts from reference TRBV2 and TRBJ2-7): EPEVTQTPSHQVTQMGQEVILRCVPISNHLYFYWYRQILGQKVEFLVSFYNNEISEKSEIFDDQFSVERPDGSNFTLKIRSTKLEDSAMYFCASRSQGTGYEQYFGPGTRLTVT.

This clone was counted only a few times. This chain connects TRBV23-1 to TRBJ1-5; D is unresolved. TRBV23-1 is filed as an ORF, its function uncertain. V was cut by 2 bases and J by 0 bases, with 23 bases left in between. The CDR3 totals 20 residues. The CDR3 sequence: CASSQISRPGGPYSNQPQHF. The CDR3 coding sequence is TGCGCCAGCAGTCAAATTTCCCGTCCCGGCGGGCCATATAGCAATCAGCCCCAGCATTTT.

This clone was seen only once. This chain connects TRBV15 to TRBJ2-1, with 7 nucleotides matching TRBD2. V lost 8 bases and J lost 8; bases outside the gene matches: 9. The CDR3 has 13 residues. Germline V CDR1 and CDR2: LNHNV, YYDKDF (reference sequence). CDR3 protein: CATGGDPQHEQFF. The DNA of the CDR3 is TGTGCCACCGGGGGGGACCCACAGCATGAGCAGTTCTTC.

The chain uses TRBV7-2 and TRBJ2-7, with 8 bases aligning to TRBD2. The CDR3 loop spans 15 amino acids. In germline, CDR1 is SGHTA, CDR2 FQGNSA. Trimming took 2 bases from V and 7 from J; bases not matched to a gene: 10. CDR3 residues: CASSLRGGARGEQYF. The CDR3 coding sequence is TGTGCCAGCAGCTTACGGGGGGGGGCCCGGGGTGAGCAGTACTTC.

Turning to this clone: At one of its ends the junction is not consistent with the germline gene, which may arise from a read error. The CDR3 region is CSSSSSGLAGIHNEQFF. DNA of the CDR3: TGTTCCAGCAGCTCAAGTGGGCTAGCGGGAATCCACAATGAGCAGTTCTTC. The chain has TRBV7-9 and TRBJ2-1; 9 nucleotides agree with TRBD2. This CDR3 is 17 amino acids long. The germline V gene has CDR1 SEHNR and CDR2 FQNEAQ (reference sequence).

The rearrangement links TRBV6-1 to TRBJ2-7, with 9 bases identical to TRBD2. The CDR3 contains 19 residues. Germline assignment: CDR1 MNHNS and CDR2 SASEGT. The junction had 20 bases not matched to a gene; V was cut back by 3 bases and J by 5 bases. The CDR3 DNA follows: TGTGCCAGCAGTGACCTCATAAGAGGAAAGGCTAGCGGGGTGGACGAGCAGTACTTC. This codes for CASSDLIRGKASGVDEQYF.